This passage covers 3 T cell receptor beta chains from one sample sequenced in a study of blood T cell repertoires in COVID-19. Method: immunoSEQ multiplex PCR; TCRdb's copy keeps in-frame clones and lacks some. The profile shows approximately 180,000 clones, over 75% of them singletons. The sequencing sample was made of peripheral blood. The receptors were gathered from an older person with COVID-19, enrolled during active disease.

V usage is TRBV7-8 and J usage is TRBJ2-7; TRBD2 might be the D (7 bases). The V and J ends lost 4 bases and 6 bases respectively, with 19 bases between them. The V gene's germline CDR1 is SGHVS and CDR2 FQNEAQ. CDR3 size: 15 residues. CDR3 sequence: CASSSLGGGVGEQYF. The CDR3 DNA is TGTGCCAGCAGCTCCCTAGGGGGGGGTGTTGGCGAGCAGTACTTC.

The rearrangement links TRBV18 to TRBJ2-2; 7 positions match TRBD1. V was pared by 6 bases and J by 7 bases, with 5 bases of the junction left unmatched. This CDR3 has 13 residues. Germline V gives CDR1 KGHSH, CDR2 LQKENI. CDR3 DNA sequence: TGTGCCAGCTCGTCCACAGGGGACGGGGAGCTGTTTTTT. Its protein is CASSSTGDGELFF.

The V call is TRBV9, the J call TRBJ2-1, with D perhaps matching TRBD1 (6 bases). The CDR3 contains 14 residues. V lost 3 bases, J lost 2 bases, and 9 bases lay in between. Germline V CDR1 and CDR2: SGDLS, YYNGEE. The CDR3 bases are TGTGCCAGCAGCGCGGACAGAACCTACAATGAGCAGTTCTTC. It specifies CASSADRTYNEQFF.